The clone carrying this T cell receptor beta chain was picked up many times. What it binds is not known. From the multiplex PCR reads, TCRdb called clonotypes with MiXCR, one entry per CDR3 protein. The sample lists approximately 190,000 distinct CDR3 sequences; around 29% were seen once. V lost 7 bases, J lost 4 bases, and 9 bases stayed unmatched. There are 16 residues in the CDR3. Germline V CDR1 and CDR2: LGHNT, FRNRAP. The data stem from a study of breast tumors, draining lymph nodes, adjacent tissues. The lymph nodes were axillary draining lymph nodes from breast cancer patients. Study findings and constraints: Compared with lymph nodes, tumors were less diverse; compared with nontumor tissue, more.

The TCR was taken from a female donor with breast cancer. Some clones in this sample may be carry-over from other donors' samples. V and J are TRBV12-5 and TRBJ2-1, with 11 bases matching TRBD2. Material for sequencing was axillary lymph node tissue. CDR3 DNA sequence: TGTGCTAGTGCCGATCAGACTAGCGGGAAATACAATGAGCAGTTCTTC. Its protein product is CASADQTSGKYNEQFF.